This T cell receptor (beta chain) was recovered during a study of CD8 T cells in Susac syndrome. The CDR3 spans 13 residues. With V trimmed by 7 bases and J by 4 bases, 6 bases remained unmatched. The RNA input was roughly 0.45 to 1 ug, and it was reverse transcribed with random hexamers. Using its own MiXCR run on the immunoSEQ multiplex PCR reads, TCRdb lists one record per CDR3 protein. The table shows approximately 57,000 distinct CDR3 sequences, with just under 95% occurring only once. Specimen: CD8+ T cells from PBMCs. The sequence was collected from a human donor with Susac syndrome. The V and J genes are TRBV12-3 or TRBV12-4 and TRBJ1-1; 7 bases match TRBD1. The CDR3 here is CASTVTGPTEAFF. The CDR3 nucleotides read TGTGCCAGCACCGTGACAGGGCCCACTGAAGCTTTCTTT.